This TCR beta chain was profiled in a study of blood T cells in healthy people across ages. With a J-beta primer mix and a sample-barcoded 5' primer, a second PCR ran roughly 7 to 11 cycles. Each cDNA molecule was tagged by a template-switch adaptor that had 12 random nucleotides. A single record per CDR3 protein comes from TCRdb applying MiXCR to the 5' RACE reads. The sample includes about 620,000 distinct CDR3 sequences, about 21% of them seen just once. Points from the study as a whole: Measured against age, TCR beta diversity per million T cells decreased in a roughly linear manner. Changes in expanded clonotypes were possibly confounded, as the CMV status of donors was unknown.

Total RNA was extracted at no less than 6 micrograms per sample. This clonotype was detected a few times. What it binds is unknown. The CDR3 length is 15 residues. Trimming pared 0 bases from V and 2 bases from J, leaving 8 bases between. CDR1 is MGHRA, CDR2 YSYEKL, per germline. This rearrangement joins TRBV4-1 to TRBJ1-5; D unresolved. The sequenced sample was blood. This receptor was obtained from a man in his sixties or seventies in good health. The CDR3 loop reads CASSQDQRGNQPQHF. Here the CDR3 DNA reads TGCGCCAGCAGCCAAGATCAAAGGGGCAATCAGCCCCAGCATTTT.